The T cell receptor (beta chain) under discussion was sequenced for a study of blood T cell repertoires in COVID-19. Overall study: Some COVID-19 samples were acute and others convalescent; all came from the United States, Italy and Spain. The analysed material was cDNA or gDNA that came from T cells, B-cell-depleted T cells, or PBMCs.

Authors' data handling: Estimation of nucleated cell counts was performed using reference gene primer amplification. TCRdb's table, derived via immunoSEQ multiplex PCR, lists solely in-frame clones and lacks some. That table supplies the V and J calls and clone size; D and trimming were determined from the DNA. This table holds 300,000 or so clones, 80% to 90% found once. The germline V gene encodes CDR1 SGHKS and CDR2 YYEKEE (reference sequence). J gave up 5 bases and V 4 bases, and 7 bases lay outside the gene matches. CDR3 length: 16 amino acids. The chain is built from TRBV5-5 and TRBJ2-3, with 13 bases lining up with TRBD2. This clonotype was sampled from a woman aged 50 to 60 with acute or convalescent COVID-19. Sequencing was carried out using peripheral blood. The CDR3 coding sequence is TGTGCCAGCAGCCGAATACTAGCGGGAGGGGTAGATACGCAGTATTTT. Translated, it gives CASSRILAGGVDTQYF.